Shown below are 11 T cell receptor beta chains from a single sample sequenced in a study of chemoradiotherapy in HPV16-positive cancers. Sequencing used immunoSEQ multiplex PCR; TCRdb keeps in-frame clones, though not all of them. The top ten hold over 2% of the sample, which has more than 3,500 clones, about 95% seen once. The sample here was taken from a patient who underwent chemoradiotherapy. These receptors all stem from a human donor with HPV-associated anogenital cancer.

This clone was counted a single time. This CDR3 reads CASSPSVQGNYGYTF. CDR3 DNA sequence: TGTGCCAGCAGCCCGTCCGTGCAGGGTAACTATGGCTACACCTTC. The gene calls are TRBV5-4 and TRBJ1-2; maybe TRBD1 (5 bases). The CDR3 consists of 15 residues. Germline values: CDR1 SGHNT, CDR2 YYREEE (reference sequence). V was cut by 4 bases and J by 1 base, with 14 bases left in between.

The chain recombines TRBV7-2 with TRBJ2-7; D is ambiguous. CDR3 length: 14 amino acids. Germline V gives CDR1 SGHTA, CDR2 FQGNSA. Trimming cost V 1 base and J 7 bases, with 14 bases left between them. CDR3 sequence (DNA): TGTGCCAGCAGCTTAGACGCTACGAGGCAGGAGCAGTACTTC. Protein product: CASSLDATRQEQYF.

J is TRBJ2-3 and V is TRBV9; TRBD2 matches 15 bases. The CDR3 contains 20 residues. CDR1 is SGDLS and CDR2 is YYNGEE in the germline V gene. V gave up 4 bases and J gave up 5 bases; unmatched junction bases: 17. CDR3: CASSPNLGTSGRWLGDTQYF. CDR3 nucleotide sequence: TGTGCCAGCAGCCCTAACCTAGGGACTAGCGGGAGGTGGCTGGGAGATACGCAGTATTTT.

J is TRBJ1-2 and V is TRBV27, with D hard to call. This CDR3 comprises 15 residues. The ends were cut back, 0 bases at V and 2 bases at J, with 10 bases in the middle. Germline V gene sequence: CDR1 MNHEY, CDR2 SMNVEV (reference sequence). The CDR3 is CASSLSVRQNYGYTF. Here the CDR3 DNA reads TGTGCCAGCAGTTTATCGGTCAGGCAAAACTATGGCTACACCTTC.

This chain links TRBV11-3 with TRBJ2-4; D not certain. The CDR3 sequence is 15 residues long. V was pared by 2 bases and J by 6 bases, with 14 bases between. CDR1 SGHNT and CDR2 YENEEA come from the germline V gene. CDR3 coding DNA: TGTGCCAGCAGCTTAATATCTCCTCCGGGAAACATTCAGTACTTC. Protein product: CASSLISPPGNIQYF.

The CDR3 is CASSENPGGSYEQYF. The CDR3 coding sequence is TGTGCCAGCAGTGAAAACCCCGGGGGGTCCTACGAGCAGTACTTC. This sequence joins TRBV6-1 and TRBJ2-7; 7 bases are a match to TRBD2. The V gene's germline CDR1 is MNHNS and CDR2 SASEGT. The CDR3 length is 15 residues. The junction had 5 bases not matched to a gene; V was cut back by 2 bases and J by 1 base.

The count of this clone is one. The CDR3 nucleotides are TGTGCCAGCAGCTTGGGTATGGGGACAGGGAACACTGAAGCTTTCTTT. Translating it yields CASSLGMGTGNTEAFF. J is TRBJ1-1 and V is TRBV5-4, with TRBD1 matching over 8 bases. Germline V gene lookup returns CDR1 SGHNT and CDR2 YYREEE (reference sequence). This CDR3 comprises 16 residues. V dropped 0 bases and J dropped 1; count of bases not matched to a gene: 5.

CDR3 nucleotides: TGTGCCAGCAGAAGCGACTCTGGGGCCAACGTCCTGACTTTC. Protein sequence: CASRSDSGANVLTF. The chain carries TRBV6-4 and TRBJ2-6; D not resolved. The length of the CDR3 is 14 residues. Germline V gene sequence: CDR1 MRHNA, CDR2 SNTAGT. With 6 bases removed from V and 0 bases from J, the gap between germline ends came to 6 bases.

The J gene is TRBJ2-7, the V gene TRBV6-1; no firm D call. The CDR3 covers 12 residues. Between the trimmed V and J ends, which lost 2 bases and 3 bases, there was a span of 5 bases. The germline V gene encodes CDR1 MNHNS and CDR2 SASEGT. The CDR3 DNA follows: TGTGCCAGCAGTGAATATGGCTACGAGCAGTACTTC. Encoded protein: CASSEYGYEQYF.

The chain employs TRBV7-6 and TRBJ2-7; 7 bases map to TRBD2. Germline CDR1 and CDR2: SGHVS and FNYEAQ. V trimming: 2 bases; J trimming: 2 bases; junction bases outside the gene matches: 6. This CDR3 has 15 amino acids. Here the CDR3 reads CASSLSPSGPYEQYF. In DNA, the CDR3 is TGTGCCAGCAGCTTATCTCCTAGCGGCCCCTACGAGCAGTACTTC.

The chain is built from TRBV7-8 and TRBJ1-5; 7 bases line up with TRBD1. The length of the CDR3 is 13 residues. J gave up 6 bases and V 5 bases, and 4 bases lay outside the gene matches. CDR1 is SGHVS and CDR2 is FQNEAQ in the germline V gene. CDR3 loop: CASSTGVGQPQHF. CDR3 DNA: TGTGCCAGCAGCACAGGGGTCGGTCAGCCCCAGCATTTT.